This TCR beta chain came from a study of cytomegalovirus exposure and HLA in healthy donors. The CDR3 runs 15 residues. Germline CDR1 and CDR2: SGHDT and YYEEEE. J was trimmed by 2 bases and V by 10 bases; bases with no gene match: 11. Study-wide results and limits: Within an earlier analysis, most TCR beta V segments proved productive either about 87% or about 30% of the time.

For this clone: The target antigen is unknown.

The PCR employed 60 Vbeta primers together with 13 Jbeta primers. The assay was immunoSEQ multiplex PCR, and TCRdb's table has in-frame clones only and misses some. The table has over 110,000 clones, roughly four fifths seen once; the top ten hold approximately 2.3%. The TCR comes from a male donor in good health and CMV-seronegative. The V call is TRBV5-6, the J call TRBJ2-1; 8 bases are a match to TRBD2. Sequenced: PBMCs. The CDR3 spells CAGGSSGLAYNEQFF. The CDR3 DNA sequence: TGTGCCGGCGGATCCTCGGGACTAGCCTACAATGAGCAGTTCTTC.